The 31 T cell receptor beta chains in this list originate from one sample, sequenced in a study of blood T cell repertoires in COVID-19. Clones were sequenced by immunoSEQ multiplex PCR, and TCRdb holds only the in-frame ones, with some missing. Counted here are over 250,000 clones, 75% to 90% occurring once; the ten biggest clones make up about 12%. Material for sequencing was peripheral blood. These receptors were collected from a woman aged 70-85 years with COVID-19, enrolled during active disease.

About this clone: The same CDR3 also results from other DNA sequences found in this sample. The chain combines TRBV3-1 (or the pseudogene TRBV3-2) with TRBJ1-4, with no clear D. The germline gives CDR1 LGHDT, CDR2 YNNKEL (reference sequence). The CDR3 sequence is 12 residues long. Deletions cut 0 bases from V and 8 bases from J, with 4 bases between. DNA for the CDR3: TGTGCCAGCAGCCAAGAGCGGGAAAAACTGTTTTTT. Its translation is CASSQEREKLFF.

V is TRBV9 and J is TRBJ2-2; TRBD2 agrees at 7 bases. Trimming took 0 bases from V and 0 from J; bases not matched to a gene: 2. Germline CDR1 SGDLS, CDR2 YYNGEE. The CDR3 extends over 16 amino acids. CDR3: CASSVVGGTNTGELFF. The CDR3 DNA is TGTGCCAGCAGCGTAGTGGGAGGGACGAACACCGGGGAGCTGTTTTTT.

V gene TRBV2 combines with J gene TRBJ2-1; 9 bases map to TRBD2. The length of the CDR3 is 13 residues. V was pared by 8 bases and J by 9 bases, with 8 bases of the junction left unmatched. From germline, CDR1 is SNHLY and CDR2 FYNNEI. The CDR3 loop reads CASPGGGDGEQFF. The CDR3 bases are TGTGCCAGCCCCGGCGGGGGGGATGGTGAGCAGTTCTTC.

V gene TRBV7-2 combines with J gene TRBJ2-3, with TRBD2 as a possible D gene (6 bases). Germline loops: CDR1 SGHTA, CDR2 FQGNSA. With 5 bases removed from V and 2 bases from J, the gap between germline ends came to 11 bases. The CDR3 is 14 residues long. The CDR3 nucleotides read TGTGCCAGCAGCGCACGACTAGTCACAGATACGCAGTATTTT. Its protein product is CASSARLVTDTQYF.

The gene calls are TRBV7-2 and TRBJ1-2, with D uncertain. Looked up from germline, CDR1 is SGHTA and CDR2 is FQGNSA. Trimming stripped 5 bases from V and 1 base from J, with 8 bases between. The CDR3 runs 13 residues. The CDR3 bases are TGTGCCAGCAGCGCCCGGGGTAACTATGGCTACACCTTC. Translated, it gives CASSARGNYGYTF.

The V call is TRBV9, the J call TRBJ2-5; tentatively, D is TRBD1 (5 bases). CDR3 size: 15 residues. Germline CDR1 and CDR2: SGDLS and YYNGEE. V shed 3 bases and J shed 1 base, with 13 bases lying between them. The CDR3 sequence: CASSATGRSQETQYF. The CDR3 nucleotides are TGTGCCAGCAGCGCCACAGGACGGAGCCAAGAGACCCAGTACTTC.

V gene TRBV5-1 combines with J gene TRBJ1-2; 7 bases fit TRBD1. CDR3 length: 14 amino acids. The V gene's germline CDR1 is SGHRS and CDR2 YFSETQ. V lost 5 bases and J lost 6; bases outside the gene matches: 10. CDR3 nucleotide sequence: TGCGCCAGCAGACCACTTACAGGGGCCGATGGCTACACCTTC. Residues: CASRPLTGADGYTF.

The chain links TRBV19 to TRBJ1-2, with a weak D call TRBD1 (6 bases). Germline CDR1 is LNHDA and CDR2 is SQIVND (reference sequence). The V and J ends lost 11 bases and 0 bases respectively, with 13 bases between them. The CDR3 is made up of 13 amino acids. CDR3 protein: CAASRGPNYGYTF. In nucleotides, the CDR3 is TGTGCCGCCTCCAGGGGTCCTAACTATGGCTACACCTTC.

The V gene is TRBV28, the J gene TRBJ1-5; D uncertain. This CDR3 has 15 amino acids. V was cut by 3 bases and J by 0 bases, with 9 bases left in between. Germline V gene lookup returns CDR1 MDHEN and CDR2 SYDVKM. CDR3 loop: CASSLSSHSNQPQHF. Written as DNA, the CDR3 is TGTGCCAGCAGTTTGTCCAGTCATAGCAATCAGCCCCAGCATTTT.

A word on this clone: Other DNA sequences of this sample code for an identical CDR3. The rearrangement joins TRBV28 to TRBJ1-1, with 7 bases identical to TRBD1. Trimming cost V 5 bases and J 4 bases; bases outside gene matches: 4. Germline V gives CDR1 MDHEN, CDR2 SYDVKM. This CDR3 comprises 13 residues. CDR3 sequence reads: CASSLRGPTEAFF. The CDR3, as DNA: TGTGCCAGCAGTCTAAGGGGGCCCACTGAAGCTTTCTTT.

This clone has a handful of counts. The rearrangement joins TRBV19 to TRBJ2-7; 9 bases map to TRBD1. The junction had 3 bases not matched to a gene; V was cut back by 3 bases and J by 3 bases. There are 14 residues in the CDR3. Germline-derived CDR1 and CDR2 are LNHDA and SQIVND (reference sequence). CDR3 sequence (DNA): TGTGCCAGTAGTATCCGGGACAGGGTCTACGAGCAGTACTTC. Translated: CASSIRDRVYEQYF.

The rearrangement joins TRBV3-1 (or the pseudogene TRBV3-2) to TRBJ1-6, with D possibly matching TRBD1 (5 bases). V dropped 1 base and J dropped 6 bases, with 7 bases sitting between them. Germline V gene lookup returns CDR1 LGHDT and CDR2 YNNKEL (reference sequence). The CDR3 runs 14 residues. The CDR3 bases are TGTGCCAGCAGCCAAGGAGACAGTAATTCACCCCTCCACTTT. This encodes CASSQGDSNSPLHF.

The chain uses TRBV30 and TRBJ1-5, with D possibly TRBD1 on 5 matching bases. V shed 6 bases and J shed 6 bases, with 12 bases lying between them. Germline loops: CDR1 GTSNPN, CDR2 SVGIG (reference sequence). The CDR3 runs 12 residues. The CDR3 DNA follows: TGTGCCTGCGATACAGGATTTCAGCCCCAGCATTTT. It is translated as CACDTGFQPQHF.

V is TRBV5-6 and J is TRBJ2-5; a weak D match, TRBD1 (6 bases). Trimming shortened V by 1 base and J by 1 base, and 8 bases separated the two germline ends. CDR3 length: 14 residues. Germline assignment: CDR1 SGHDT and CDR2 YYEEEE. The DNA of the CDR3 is TGTGCCAGCAGCTTGAGGGGGAGCCAAGAGACCCAGTACTTC. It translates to CASSLRGSQETQYF.

CDR3 in DNA: TGTGCCAGCACCGCCGTGGGGCGGACTGAAGCTTTCTTT. This translates into CASTAVGRTEAFF. The chain employs TRBV6-5 and TRBJ1-1; the D gene is possibly TRBD1 (5 bases). The CDR3 covers 13 residues. Germline V gives CDR1 MNHEY, CDR2 SVGAGI. V was clipped by 7 bases and J by 5 bases, with 14 bases between them.

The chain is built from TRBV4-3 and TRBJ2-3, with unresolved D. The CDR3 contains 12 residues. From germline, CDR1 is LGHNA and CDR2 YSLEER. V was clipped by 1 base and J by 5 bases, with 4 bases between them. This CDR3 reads CASSQGLDTQYF. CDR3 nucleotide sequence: TGCGCCAGCAGCCAAGGACTAGATACGCAGTATTTT.

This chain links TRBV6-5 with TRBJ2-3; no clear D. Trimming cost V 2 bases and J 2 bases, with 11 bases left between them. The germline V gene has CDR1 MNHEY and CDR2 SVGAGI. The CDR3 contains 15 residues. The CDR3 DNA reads TGTGCCAGCAGTTACGGAACAGCTCTCACAGATACGCAGTATTTT. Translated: CASSYGTALTDTQYF.

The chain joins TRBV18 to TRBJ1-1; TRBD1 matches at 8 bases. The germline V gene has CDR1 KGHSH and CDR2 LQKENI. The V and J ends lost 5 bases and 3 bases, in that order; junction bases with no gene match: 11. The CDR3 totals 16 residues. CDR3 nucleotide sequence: TGTGCCAGCTCATCCTCCCAGACAGGGGTGGACACTGAAGCTTTCTTT. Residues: CASSSSQTGVDTEAFF.

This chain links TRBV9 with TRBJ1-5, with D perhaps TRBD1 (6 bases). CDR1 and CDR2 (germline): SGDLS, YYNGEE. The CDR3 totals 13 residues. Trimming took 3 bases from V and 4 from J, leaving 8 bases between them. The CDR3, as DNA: TGTGCCAGCAGCGAAGGGGGTAATCAGCCCCAGCATTTT. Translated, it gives CASSEGGNQPQHF.

The CDR3 nucleotides read TGCGCCAGCAGCCAAGGGACAGGGGGCGATGAAAAACTGTTTTTT. Translated: CASSQGTGGDEKLFF. The V call is TRBV4-1, the J call TRBJ1-4; the match to TRBD1 covers 11 bases. Germline V gives CDR1 MGHRA, CDR2 YSYEKL. V lost 1 base and J lost 6; bases outside the gene matches: 1. The CDR3 contains 15 residues.

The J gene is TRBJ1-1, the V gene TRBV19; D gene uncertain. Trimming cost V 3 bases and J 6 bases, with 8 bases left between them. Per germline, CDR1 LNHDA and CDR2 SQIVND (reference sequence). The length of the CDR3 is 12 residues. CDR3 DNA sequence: TGTGCCAGTAGTATTGGCAGCGCTGAAGCTTTCTTT. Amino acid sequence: CASSIGSAEAFF.

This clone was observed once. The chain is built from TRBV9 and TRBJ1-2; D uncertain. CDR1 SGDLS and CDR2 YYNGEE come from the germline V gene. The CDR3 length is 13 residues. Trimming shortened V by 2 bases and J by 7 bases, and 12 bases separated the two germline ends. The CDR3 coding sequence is TGTGCCAGCAGCGTGACCTCTAGGTTTGGCTACACCTTC. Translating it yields CASSVTSRFGYTF.

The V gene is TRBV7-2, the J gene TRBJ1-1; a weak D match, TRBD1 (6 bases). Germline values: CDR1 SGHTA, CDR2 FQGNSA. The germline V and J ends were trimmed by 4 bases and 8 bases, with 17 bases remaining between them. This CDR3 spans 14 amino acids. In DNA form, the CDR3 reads TGTGCCAGCAGCTCCACCCGACAGGTCGGGGAAGCTTTCTTT. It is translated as CASSSTRQVGEAFF.

DNA for the CDR3: TGTGCCAGCAGCTCGACCGGGGGGGAATTTTACAATGAGCAGTTCTTC. This encodes CASSSTGGEFYNEQFF. V and J are TRBV7-3 and TRBJ2-1; TRBD2 agrees at 8 bases. Germline V gene data show CDR1 as SGHTA and CDR2 as FQGTGA. This CDR3 region has 16 residues. Trimming cost V 4 bases and J 4 bases; bases outside gene matches: 9.

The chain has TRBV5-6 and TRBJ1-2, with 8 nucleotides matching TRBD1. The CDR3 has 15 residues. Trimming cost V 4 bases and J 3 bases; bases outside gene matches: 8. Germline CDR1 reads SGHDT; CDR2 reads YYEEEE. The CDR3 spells CASSHDRGGDYGYTF. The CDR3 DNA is TGTGCCAGCAGCCACGACAGGGGAGGGGACTATGGCTACACCTTC.

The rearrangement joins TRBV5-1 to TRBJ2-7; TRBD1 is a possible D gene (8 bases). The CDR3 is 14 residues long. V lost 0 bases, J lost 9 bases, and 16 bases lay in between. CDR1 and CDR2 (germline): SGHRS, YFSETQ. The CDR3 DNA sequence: TGCGCCAGCAGCTTGGGAGAGGACAGGGAGGGGCAGTACTTC. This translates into CASSLGEDREGQYF.

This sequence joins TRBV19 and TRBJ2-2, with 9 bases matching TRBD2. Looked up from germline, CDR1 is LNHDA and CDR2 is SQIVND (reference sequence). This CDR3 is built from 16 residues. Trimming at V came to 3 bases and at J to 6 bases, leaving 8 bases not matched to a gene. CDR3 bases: TGTGCCAGTAGTATTCAGTCTAGCGGGGTGTCCGGGGAGCTGTTTTTT. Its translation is CASSIQSSGVSGELFF.

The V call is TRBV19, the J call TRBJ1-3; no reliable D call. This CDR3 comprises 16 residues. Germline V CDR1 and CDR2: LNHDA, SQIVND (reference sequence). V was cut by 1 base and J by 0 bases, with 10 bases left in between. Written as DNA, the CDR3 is TGTGCCAGTAGTATAGGGCCAGTCCTCTCTGGAAACACCATATATTTT. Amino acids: CASSIGPVLSGNTIYF.

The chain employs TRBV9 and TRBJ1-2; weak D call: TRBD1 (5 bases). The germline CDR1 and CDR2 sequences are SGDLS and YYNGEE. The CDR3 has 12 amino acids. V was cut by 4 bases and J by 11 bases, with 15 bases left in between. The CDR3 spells CASSPNGGLYTF. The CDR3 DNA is TGTGCCAGCAGCCCCAACGGGGGGTTATACACCTTC.

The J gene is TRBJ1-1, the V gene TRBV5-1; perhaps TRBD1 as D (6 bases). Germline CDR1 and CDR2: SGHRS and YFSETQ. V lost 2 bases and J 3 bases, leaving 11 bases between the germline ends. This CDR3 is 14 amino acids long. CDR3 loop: CASSLQGHHTEAFF. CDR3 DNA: TGCGCCAGCAGCTTACAGGGACACCACACTGAAGCTTTCTTT. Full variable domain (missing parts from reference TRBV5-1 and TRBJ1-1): KAGVTQTPRYLIKTRGQQVTLSCSPISGHRSVSWYQQTPGQGLQFLFEYFSETQRNKGNFPGRFSGRQFSNSRSEMNVSTLELGDSALYLCASSLQGHHTEAFFGQGTRLTVV.

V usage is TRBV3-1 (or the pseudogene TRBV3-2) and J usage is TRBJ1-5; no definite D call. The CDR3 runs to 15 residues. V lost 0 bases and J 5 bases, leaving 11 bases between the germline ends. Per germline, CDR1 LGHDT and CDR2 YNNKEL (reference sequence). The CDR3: CASSQDLIPYQPQHF. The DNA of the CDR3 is TGTGCCAGCAGCCAAGACCTTATTCCGTATCAGCCCCAGCATTTT.